This passage covers 10 T cell receptor beta chains from one sample sequenced in a study of beta chain features in type 1 diabetes. The sequenced template was cDNA made from the entire isolated RNA. The repertoire was sequenced with immunoSEQ multiplex PCR; TCRdb's copy has only in-frame clones and lacks some. The sample has more than 50,000 clones, over 50% seen once. The sequencing sample was made of Tregs from blood. These receptors came from a woman younger than 35 in good health.

This clone has a handful of counts. The chain uses TRBV21-1 and TRBJ2-5; TRBD2, the D gene given by the table, was not confirmed from the DNA. TRBV21-1 is an annotated pseudogene. CDR3 length: 14 residues. The CDR3 bases are TGTGCCAGCAGCAGAGAGGCGGGGTCTGCGACCCAGTACTTC. It yields the protein CASSREAGSATQYF.

This chain links TRBV7-2 with TRBJ2-7, with a weak D call TRBD1 (5 bases). V lost 0 bases and J 10 bases, leaving 16 bases between the germline ends. The V gene's germline CDR1 is SGHTA and CDR2 FQGNSA. The CDR3 consists of 14 residues. As DNA, the CDR3 is TGTGCCAGCAGCTTAGCGCCAGGTTCAGGGTTTCAGTACTTC. Its protein is CASSLAPGSGFQYF.

CDR3 protein: CASSQMAGGPYTQYF. In DNA form, the CDR3 reads TGTGCCAGCAGCCAAATGGCGGGGGGGCCGTATACGCAGTATTTT. The chain has TRBV4-2 and TRBJ2-3, with 9 nucleotides matching TRBD2. There are 15 residues in the CDR3. CDR1 LGHNA and CDR2 YNFKEQ come from the germline V gene. Germline trimming cut 2 bases from V and 7 bases from J; bases unmatched to any gene: 7.

The J gene is TRBJ2-7, the V gene TRBV7-2; possibly TRBD2 for D (7 bases). This CDR3 contains 14 residues. Trimming stripped 8 bases from V and 3 bases from J, with 17 bases between. CDR1 SGHTA and CDR2 FQGNSA come from the germline V gene. The CDR3 protein is CASASTGGIYEQYF. CDR3 sequence (DNA): TGTGCCAGCGCGTCCACGGGGGGCATCTACGAGCAGTACTTC. Looking up the rest from reference TRBV7-2 and TRBJ2-7 gives the full variable domain: GAGVSQSPSNKVTEKGKDVELRCDPISGHTALYWYRQSLGQGLEFLIYFQGNSAPDKSGLPSDRFSAERTGGSVSTLTIQRTQQEDSAVYLCASASTGGIYEQYFGPGTRLTVT.

This clone was detected a few times. The chain recombines TRBV29-1 with TRBJ1-1; tentatively, D is TRBD1 (6 bases). The germline CDR1 and CDR2 sequences are SQVTM and ANQGSEA. This CDR3 has 14 amino acids. Between the trimmed V and J ends, which lost 1 base and 1 base, there was a span of 10 bases. CDR3 bases: TGCAGCGTTGAAGCAGGGGCCGCGAACACTGAAGCTTTCTTT. Translation gives CSVEAGAANTEAFF.

This clone has only a few counts. This chain connects TRBV10-3 to TRBJ1-6, with D maybe TRBD1 (6 bases). The CDR3 contains 13 residues. Trimming pared 6 bases from V and 7 bases from J, leaving 10 bases between. Germline CDR1 reads ENHRY; CDR2 reads SYGVKD. CDR3 amino acids: CAIRGTINSPLHF. The CDR3 coding sequence is TGTGCCATCAGGGGGACAATAAATTCACCCCTCCACTTT.

This clone was recorded a few times. The J gene is TRBJ2-4, the V gene TRBV29-1; D call uncertain. Germline V CDR1 and CDR2: SQVTM, ANQGSEA. This CDR3 has 13 residues. Trimming pared 7 bases from V and 0 bases from J, leaving 10 bases between. CDR3 region: CSASPLAKNIQYF. The CDR3 DNA reads as TGCAGCGCCAGTCCCCTAGCCAAAAACATTCAGTACTTC.

V and J are TRBV5-4 and TRBJ2-1; 15 bases align to TRBD2. From germline, CDR1 is SGHNT and CDR2 YYREEE (reference sequence). The CDR3 runs to 18 residues. V was pared by 3 bases and J by 6 bases, with 10 bases of the junction left unmatched. The CDR3 DNA is TGTGCCAGCAGCTCCGGGACTAGCGGGGGGTTACCCGGCAATGAGCAGTTCTTC. This translates into CASSSGTSGGLPGNEQFF.

The genes are TRBV29-1 and TRBJ2-5; tentatively, D is TRBD1 (5 bases). Germline V CDR1 and CDR2: SQVTM, ANQGSEA. This CDR3 spans 16 amino acids. V was cut by 7 bases and J by 2 bases, with 23 bases left in between. DNA for the CDR3: TGCAGCGCTGGGTTGGGTCCCGGAAGGACACAAGAGACCCAGTACTTC. It codes for CSAGLGPGRTQETQYF.

This clone was observed a handful of times. This chain uses TRBV7-9 with TRBJ2-1, with D perhaps TRBD2 (5 bases). The CDR3 is 16 residues long. CDR1 SEHNR and CDR2 FQNEAQ come from the germline V gene (reference sequence). V lost 1 base and J lost 0, with 10 bases in between. The CDR3 DNA reads TGTGCCAGCAGCTTAGGGGCGCTAGCCTCCTACAATGAGCAGTTCTTC. Translation: CASSLGALASYNEQFF.